Described below is a single T cell receptor (beta chain) sequence and its context. What it binds is unknown. These data come from a study of shared clonotypes between healthy human individuals. CDR1 is SGHAT and CDR2 is FQNNGV in the germline V gene. The ends were cut back, 2 bases at V and 0 bases at J, with 8 bases in the middle. CDR3 size: 14 residues. The study's findings and limits: Sharing of clonotypes among donors was expected to vary with sequencing depth. Only blood was sampled; tissue repertoires likely differ.

All donors were healthy HIV-negative adults lacking recent acute infections or vaccinations. Sequencing used immunoSEQ multiplex PCR; TCRdb keeps in-frame clones, though not all of them. The top ten hold 0.39% of the sample, which has a few million clones, approximately 95% seen once. The clonotype originates from a man younger than 30 in good health. Some clones in this sample may be carry-over from other donors' samples. What was sequenced was naive CD4+ T cells from PBMCs. Stated subset: CD45RA+ positively selected. This sequence joins TRBV11-2 and TRBJ2-7, with TRBD2 as a possible D gene (5 bases). Written as DNA, the CDR3 is TGTGCCAGCAGCTTAACCCTAGCCTCCTACGAGCAGTACTTC. This encodes CASSLTLASYEQYF.